The 23 T cell receptor beta chains in this list originate from one sample, sequenced in a study of post-analysis software for immune sequencing data. The authors incorporated unique molecular identifiers into the TCR beta cDNA libraries. TCRdb called the PCR reads again in MiXCR, with one record for every CDR3 protein. The data show fewer than 850,000 distinct CDR3 sequences, 25% to 30% seen once. The study's findings and limits: With TRBV5-6, TRBV5-1 and TRBV20-1 included, about five TRBV segments were more frequent in patients than in controls.

These receptors' targets are unknown. Material for sequencing was blood. The receptors originated from a girl under 18 with multiple sclerosis.

The chain recombines TRBV20-1 with TRBJ1-4; possibly TRBD1 for D (6 bases). Germline assignment: CDR1 DFQATT and CDR2 SNEGSKA (reference sequence). The CDR3 sequence is 13 residues long. Trimming stripped 7 bases from V and 4 bases from J, with 13 bases between. In DNA, the CDR3 is TGCAGTGTCAAAACAGGGATTAATGAAAAACTGTTTTTT. It yields the protein CSVKTGINEKLFF.

This chain uses TRBV5-1 with TRBJ2-1; 7 bases agree with TRBD2. CDR3 size: 17 residues. V lost 4 bases and J lost 9; bases outside the gene matches: 19. Germline-derived CDR1 and CDR2 are SGHRS and YFSETQ. The CDR3 bases are TGCGCCAGCAGCCTATCCGTACTAGCGAGGAACGACCGTGAGCAGTTCTTC. Protein sequence: CASSLSVLARNDREQFF.

The chain's CDR3 is CSGGSGNSNQPQHF. In nucleotides, the CDR3 is TGCAGTGGGGGTTCGGGAAATAGCAATCAGCCCCAGCATTTT. The V and J genes are TRBV20-1 and TRBJ1-5, with no clear D. The CDR3 loop spans 14 amino acids. V was trimmed by 7 bases and J by 0 bases, leaving 13 bases between them. Germline values: CDR1 DFQATT, CDR2 SNEGSKA (reference sequence).

The J gene is TRBJ1-1, the V gene TRBV5-1; no reliable D call. The germline CDR1 and CDR2 sequences are SGHRS and YFSETQ. The germline V and J ends were trimmed by 0 bases and 8 bases, with 11 bases remaining between them. The CDR3 sequence is 13 residues long. The CDR3 nucleotides read TGCGCCAGCAGCTTGGTGGAGGGAGACGAAGCTTTCTTT. This translates into CASSLVEGDEAFF.

The chain is built from TRBV12-3 or TRBV12-4 and TRBJ1-5; D call uncertain. The CDR3 contains 14 residues. Between the trimmed V and J ends, which lost 6 bases and 0 bases, there was a span of 9 bases. The CDR3 DNA reads as TGTGCCAGCAGCCGATACGATAGCAATCAGCCCCAGCATTTT. Translated, it gives CASSRYDSNQPQHF.

The rearrangement joins TRBV15 to TRBJ1-2; D perhaps matches TRBD1 (5 bases). Per the germline V gene, CDR1 is LNHNV and CDR2 is YYDKDF (reference sequence). CDR3 size: 13 residues. Trimming left V 8 bases short and J 4 bases short, with 14 bases between. The CDR3 coding sequence is TGTGCCACCGGCGTAACAGGCTCCTATGGCTACACCTTC. It specifies CATGVTGSYGYTF.

This clonotype was counted at least ten times. The chain carries TRBV20-1 and TRBJ2-1; 9 bases map to TRBD2. The CDR3 sequence is 13 residues long. Germline lookup yields CDR1 DFQATT and CDR2 SNEGSKA (reference sequence). The ends lost 1 base at V and 6 bases at J; junction bases unmatched: 1. The CDR3 DNA reads TGCAGTGCTAGAGCACTAGCGGGCAATGAGCAGTTCTTC. Residues: CSARALAGNEQFF.

This clonotype was recorded many times. CDR3 bases: TGTGCCAGCAGCTTAGGATTGGGGATCACAGATACGCAGTATTTT. Its translation: CASSLGLGITDTQYF. The V gene is TRBV7-9, the J gene TRBJ2-3; D is ambiguous. The V end was cut by 1 base, the J end by 2 bases, with 10 bases between. The V gene's germline CDR1 is SEHNR and CDR2 FQNEAQ (reference sequence). The CDR3 extends over 15 amino acids.

The V call is TRBV20-1, the J call TRBJ2-1; TRBD2 aligns across 11 bases. CDR3 length: 16 amino acids. CDR1 and CDR2 from the germline V gene are DFQATT and SNEGSKA (reference sequence). Germline trimming cut 5 bases from V and 2 bases from J; bases unmatched to any gene: 8. Here the CDR3 DNA reads TGCAGTGCTCTTTCCCGACTAGCGGGAACCTACAATGAGCAGTTCTTC. Translating gives CSALSRLAGTYNEQFF.

This clonotype was found a few times. This chain links TRBV18 with TRBJ1-1; 8 nucleotides match TRBD1. This CDR3 comprises 16 residues. J was trimmed by 1 base and V by 3 bases; bases with no gene match: 7. CDR1 and CDR2 (germline): KGHSH, LQKENI. CDR3 DNA: TGTGCCAGCTCACCGGTTGTCGGGACAGGGAACACTGAAGCTTTCTTT. Protein product: CASSPVVGTGNTEAFF. The full variable domain, completed using reference TRBV18 and TRBJ1-1, is NAGVMQNPRHLVRRRGQEARLRCSPMKGHSHVYWYRQLPEEGLKFMVYLQKENIIDESGMPKERFSAEFPKEGPSILRIQQVVRGDSAAYFCASSPVVGTGNTEAFFGQGTRLTVV.

The chain is built from TRBV24-1 and TRBJ2-5, with 9 nucleotides matching TRBD1. With V trimmed by 0 bases and J by 1 base, 2 bases remained unmatched. The CDR3 sequence is 16 residues long. Germline V CDR1 and CDR2: KGHDR, SFDVKD. CDR3 DNA sequence: TGTGCCACCAGTGATTTGGGGACAGGGACCCAAGAGACCCAGTACTTC. It codes for CATSDLGTGTQETQYF.

The J gene is TRBJ2-3, the V gene TRBV7-9, with D unresolved. Germline V gene sequence: CDR1 SEHNR, CDR2 FQNEAQ (reference sequence). V was pared by 0 bases and J by 3 bases, with 13 bases between. This CDR3 has 16 residues. CDR3 coding DNA: TGTGCCAGCAGCTTAGCCCCGACGGGCAGGACAGATACGCAGTATTTT. This encodes CASSLAPTGRTDTQYF. Full variable domain (rest looked up from reference TRBV7-9 and TRBJ2-3): DTGVSQNPRHKITKRGQNVTFRCDPISEHNRLYWYRQTLGQGPEFLTYFQNEAQLEKSRLLSDRFSAERPKGSFSTLEIQRTEQGDSAMYLCASSLAPTGRTDTQYFGPGTRLTVL.

CDR3 region: CSVGVYGEQFF. CDR3 sequence (DNA): TGCAGCGTGGGGGTTTACGGTGAGCAGTTCTTC. V gene TRBV29-1 combines with J gene TRBJ2-1; possibly TRBD1 or TRBD2 for D (5 bases each). The germline V gene has CDR1 SQVTM and CDR2 ANQGSEA. The CDR3 loop spans 11 amino acids. The V end lost 6 bases, the J end lost 9 bases, and 12 bases lay between the germline ends.

In its sample, this clonotype was seen a few times. The rearrangement uses TRBV20-1 and TRBJ2-6; the match to TRBD1 covers 7 bases. Per germline, CDR1 DFQATT and CDR2 SNEGSKA (reference sequence). This CDR3 region has 18 residues. The V segment lost 3 bases and the J segment 0 bases; nucleotides outside the gene matches: 11. CDR3 in amino acids: CSARRQGTPFSGANVLTF. CDR3 DNA: TGCAGTGCTAGGCGACAGGGAACCCCTTTCTCTGGGGCCAACGTCCTGACTTTC.

The rearrangement links TRBV20-1 to TRBJ1-2, with unresolved D. The CDR3 extends over 12 amino acids. Trimming took 2 bases from V and 0 from J, leaving 4 bases between them. Germline loops: CDR1 DFQATT, CDR2 SNEGSKA (reference sequence). CDR3 sequence reads: CSARSANYGYTF. The CDR3 DNA follows: TGCAGTGCTAGATCGGCTAACTATGGCTACACCTTC.

The V and J genes are TRBV6-5 and TRBJ1-1; D gene ambiguous. The CDR3 consists of 12 residues. Trimming pared 11 bases from V and 1 base from J, leaving 11 bases between. Germline CDR1 reads MNHEY; CDR2 reads SVGAGI. The CDR3 nucleotides read TGTGCCGTTCGAAGACAGAACACTGAAGCTTTCTTT. Amino acids: CAVRRQNTEAFF.

This clonotype turned up a few times. The chain couples TRBV6-5 to TRBJ2-1; D is tentatively TRBD1 or TRBD2 (5 bases each). V lost 6 bases, J lost 2 bases, and 14 bases lay in between. In germline, CDR1 is MNHEY, CDR2 SVGAGI. The CDR3 length is 15 residues. CDR3: CASSFRGIAYNEQFF. CDR3 nucleotides: TGTGCCAGCAGCTTTCGGGGCATCGCCTACAATGAGCAGTTCTTC.

This clonotype showed up many times. The chain uses TRBV7-2 and TRBJ2-7; TRBD2 matches at 9 bases. The CDR3 contains 14 residues. Losses at the gene ends were 1 base for V and 4 bases for J; bases not matched to a gene: 2. CDR1 is SGHTA, CDR2 FQGNSA, per germline. Here the CDR3 DNA reads TGTGCCAGCAGCTTAGATAGCGGGAGATACGAGCAGTACTTC. This codes for CASSLDSGRYEQYF.

CDR3 DNA: TGCAGTGCTAGAGATCAGGTAGCGGGGCCTTACGAGCAGTACTTC. As protein: CSARDQVAGPYEQYF. J is TRBJ2-7 and V is TRBV20-1; TRBD2 matches 8 bases. Germline-derived CDR1 and CDR2 are DFQATT and SNEGSKA (reference sequence). This CDR3 is built from 15 residues. V was clipped by 0 bases and J by 4 bases; unmatched bases: 8.

This chain uses TRBV29-1 with TRBJ1-1, with 11 bases matching TRBD1. The germline CDR1 and CDR2 sequences are SQVTM and ANQGSEA. V lost 6 bases and J lost 4; bases outside the gene matches: 1. CDR3 length: 12 amino acids. In DNA form, the CDR3 reads TGCAGCGTGGGACAGGGGGTCACTGAAGCTTTCTTT. The encoded protein is CSVGQGVTEAFF.

The V gene is TRBV7-2, the J gene TRBJ2-7, with a possible D match to TRBD2 (5 bases). CDR1 and CDR2 from the germline V gene are SGHTA and FQGNSA. There are 13 residues in the CDR3. The germline V and J ends were trimmed by 1 base and 10 bases, with 14 bases remaining between them. CDR3 nucleotides: TGTGCCAGCAGCTTAGATCCCTCGGGGTTCCAGTACTTC. Its protein is CASSLDPSGFQYF.

The rearrangement links TRBV11-1 to TRBJ2-1; 8 positions agree with TRBD1. The J segment lost 3 bases and the V segment lost 4 bases, leaving 8 bases of the junction unmatched. Germline CDR1 is SGHAT and CDR2 is FQDESV (reference sequence). CDR3 length: 16 amino acids. CDR3 bases: TGTGCCAGCAGCTCAGGCAGGGGGCGAATCTACAATGAGCAGTTCTTC. Its protein is CASSSGRGRIYNEQFF.

This clonotype was seen many times. The CDR3 here is CAISDHGQGNQPQHF. CDR3 DNA: TGTGCCATCAGTGATCATGGACAGGGCAATCAGCCCCAGCATTTT. The chain recombines TRBV10-3 with TRBJ1-5; TRBD1 aligns across 7 bases. In germline, CDR1 is ENHRY, CDR2 SYGVKD. The CDR3 has 15 amino acids. V shed 3 bases, J shed 2 bases, and the junction held 4 bases outside the gene matches.